This TCR beta chain comes out of a study of T cells in narcolepsy. Study-wide results and caveats: Reportedly, autoreactive clonotypes were serially detected in patients' blood but not controls'.

Remarks on this clone: What it binds is unknown. Other DNA sequences from this sample encode an identical CDR3 as well.

The assay was immunoSEQ multiplex PCR, and TCRdb's table has in-frame clones only and misses some. The sample yields under 40,000 clones, roughly 77% seen once. With V trimmed by 6 bases and J by 4 bases, 7 bases remained unmatched. This CDR3 spans 15 amino acids. The V gene's germline CDR1 is KGHSH and CDR2 LQKENI. The rearrangement links TRBV18 to TRBJ2-3; 10 nucleotides agree with TRBD1. The sample was CD45RA- memory CD4+ T cells from PBMCs. This TCR was sampled from a human donor with narcolepsy. The CDR3 region is CASSPGQGGADTQYF. The CDR3 coding sequence is TGTGCCAGCTCCCCAGGACAGGGGGGAGCAGATACGCAGTATTTT.